This T cell receptor (beta chain) was sequenced in a study of T cells in Graves' hyperthyroidism and ophthalmopathy. This clonotype appeared many times. Researchers took RNA transcripts and amplified the TCR beta CDR3 regions from them. First-round RT-PCR of the TCR CDR3 relied on the HTBI primer set. TCRdb independently ran MiXCR on the multiplex PCR reads; one entry per CDR3 protein. The sample has roughly 570,000 distinct CDR3 sequences; more than 45% are singletons. Exclusion of patients followed from uncontrolled infection, other autoimmune disease, pregnancy or lactation. V was shortened by 3 bases and J by 1 base, with 9 bases between the two germline ends. The CDR3 has 14 residues. CDR1 LNHDA and CDR2 SQIVND come from the germline V gene (reference sequence).

What was sequenced was peripheral blood or thyroid tissue (not recorded which). The source is an adult woman with Graves' disease, either hyperthyroidism or ophthalmopathy (not recorded which). The chain uses TRBV19 and TRBJ1-1; maybe TRBD1 (5 bases). The CDR3 loop is CASSIWQGNTEAFF. The DNA of the CDR3 is TGTGCCAGTAGTATTTGGCAGGGGAACACTGAAGCTTTCTTT.